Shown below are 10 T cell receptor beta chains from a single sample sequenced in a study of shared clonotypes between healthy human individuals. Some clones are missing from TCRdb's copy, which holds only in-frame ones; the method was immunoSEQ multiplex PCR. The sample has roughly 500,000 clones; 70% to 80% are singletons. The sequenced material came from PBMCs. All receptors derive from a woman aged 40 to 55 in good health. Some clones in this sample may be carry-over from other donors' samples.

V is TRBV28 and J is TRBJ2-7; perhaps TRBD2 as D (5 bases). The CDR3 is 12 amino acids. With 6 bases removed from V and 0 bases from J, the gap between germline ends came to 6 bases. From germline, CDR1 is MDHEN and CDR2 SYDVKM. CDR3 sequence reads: CASRDFSYEQYF. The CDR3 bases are TGTGCCAGCAGGGACTTCTCCTACGAGCAGTACTTC.

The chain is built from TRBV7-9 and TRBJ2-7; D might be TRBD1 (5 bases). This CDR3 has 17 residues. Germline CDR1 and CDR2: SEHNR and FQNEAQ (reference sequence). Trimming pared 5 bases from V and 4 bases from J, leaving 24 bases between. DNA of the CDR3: TGTGCCAGCAGCCAGGGTAGGGGAATCTACCCATCATACGAGCAGTACTTC. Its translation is CASSQGRGIYPSYEQYF.

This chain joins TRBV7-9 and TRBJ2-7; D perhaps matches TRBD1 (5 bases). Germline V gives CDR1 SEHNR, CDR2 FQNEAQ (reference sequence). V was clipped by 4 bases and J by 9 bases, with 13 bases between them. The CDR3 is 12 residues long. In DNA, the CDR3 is TGTGCCAGCAGCTCGGCCGCCACAGGGCAGTACTTC. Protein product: CASSSAATGQYF. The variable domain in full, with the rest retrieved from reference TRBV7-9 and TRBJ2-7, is DTGVSQNPRHKITKRGQNVTFRCDPISEHNRLYWYRQTLGQGPEFLTYFQNEAQLEKSRLLSDRFSAERPKGSFSTLEIQRTEQGDSAMYLCASSSAATGQYFGPGTRLTVT.

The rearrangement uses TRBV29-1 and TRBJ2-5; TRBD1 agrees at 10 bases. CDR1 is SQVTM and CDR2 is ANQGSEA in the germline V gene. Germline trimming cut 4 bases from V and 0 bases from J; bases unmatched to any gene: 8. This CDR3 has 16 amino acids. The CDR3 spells CSVVRQGAKYQETQYF. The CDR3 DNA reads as TGCAGCGTTGTGAGACAGGGGGCAAAGTACCAAGAGACCCAGTACTTC.

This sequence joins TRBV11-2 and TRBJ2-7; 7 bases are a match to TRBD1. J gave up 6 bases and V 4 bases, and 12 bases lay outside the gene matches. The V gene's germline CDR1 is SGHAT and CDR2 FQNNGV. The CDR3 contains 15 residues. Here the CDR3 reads CASSSLQGPQGEQYF. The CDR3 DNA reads TGTGCCAGCAGCTCGCTACAGGGGCCCCAGGGCGAGCAGTACTTC.

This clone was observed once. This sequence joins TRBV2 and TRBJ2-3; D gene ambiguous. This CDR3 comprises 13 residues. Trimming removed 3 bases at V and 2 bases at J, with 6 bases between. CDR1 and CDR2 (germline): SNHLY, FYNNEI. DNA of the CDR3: TGTGCCAGCAGTGATCCCCCCACAGATACGCAGTATTTT. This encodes CASSDPPTDTQYF.

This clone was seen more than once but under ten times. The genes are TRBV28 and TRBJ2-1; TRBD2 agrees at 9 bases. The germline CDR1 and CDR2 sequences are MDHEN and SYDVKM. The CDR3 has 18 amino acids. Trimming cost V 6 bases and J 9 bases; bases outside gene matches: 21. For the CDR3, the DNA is TGTGCCAGCAGCCCCCGGCGGGATAGCGGGAGTTTTTCGTCTGAGCAGTTCTTC. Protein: CASSPRRDSGSFSSEQFF.

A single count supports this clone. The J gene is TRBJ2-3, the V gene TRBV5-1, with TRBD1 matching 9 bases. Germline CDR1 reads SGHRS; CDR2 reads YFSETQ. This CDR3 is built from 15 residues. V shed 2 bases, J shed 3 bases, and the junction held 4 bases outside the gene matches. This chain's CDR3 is CASSLGQGKTDTQYF. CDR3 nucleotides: TGCGCCAGCAGCTTAGGACAGGGGAAGACAGATACGCAGTATTTT.

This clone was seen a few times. Here the CDR3 reads CASSLGRVVYEQYF. The CDR3, as DNA: TGTGCCAGCAGCTTGGGGAGGGTCGTCTACGAGCAGTACTTC. The chain joins TRBV7-2 to TRBJ2-7; TRBD2 matches 7 bases. Germline values: CDR1 SGHTA, CDR2 FQGNSA. Trimming removed 3 bases from V and 3 bases from J; junction bases left unmatched: 5. This CDR3 is 14 amino acids long.

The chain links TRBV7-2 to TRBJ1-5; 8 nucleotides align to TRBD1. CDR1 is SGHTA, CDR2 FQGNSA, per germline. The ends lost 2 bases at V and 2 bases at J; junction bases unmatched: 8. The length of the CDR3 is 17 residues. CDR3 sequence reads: CASSLLVDRGGNQPQHF. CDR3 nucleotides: TGTGCCAGCAGCTTATTAGTAGACAGGGGAGGCAATCAGCCCCAGCATTTT.